There are many counts of the clone carrying this TCR beta chain. The antigen is not known. TCR beta cDNA libraries included unique molecular identifiers. Roughly 490,000 cDNA molecules came from around 1 to 10 million T cells. In TCRdb, the PCR reads were re-called with MiXCR into one record per CDR3 protein. The sample consists of a few hundred thousand distinct CDR3 sequences, 36% of them appearing once. This entry is derived from a study of post-analysis software for immune sequencing data. Background on the study: In terms of disease course, relapsing-remitting, secondary progressive and progressive-relapsing multiple sclerosis were included. Study-level points and caveats: Compared with controls, patients had more of 4 to 6 TRBV segments, including TRBV5-6, TRBV5-1 and TRBV20-1. The normalized Chao1 diversity of multiple sclerosis patients was significantly lower than that of controls. The F measure placed samples prepared in the same batch into strongly shared clusters.

The germline gives CDR1 DFQATT, CDR2 SNEGSKA (reference sequence). The CDR3 length is 14 residues. Trimming took 3 bases from V and 6 from J; bases not matched to a gene: 5. The chain combines TRBV20-1 with TRBJ1-1; 12 bases align to TRBD1. This TCR came from a girl aged 5-17 years with multiple sclerosis. Input material: blood. CDR3 residues: CSASRDRGLAEAFF. CDR3 DNA: TGCAGTGCTAGTCGGGACAGGGGGCTGGCTGAAGCTTTCTTT.